This T cell receptor (beta chain) was identified in a study of vaccination effects on CD4 cells after COVID-19. Background on the study: Subjects were given two BNT162b2 or mRNA-1273 vaccine doses.

The assay was immunoSEQ multiplex PCR, and TCRdb's table has in-frame clones only and misses some. The sample has some 52,000 clones; 75% to 80% are singletons. In the ViraFEST assay, antigen-specific CD4+ clonotypes were identified by expansion after peptide-pool stimulation. Scientists isolated CD4+ T cells after a roughly ten-day culture period ended. Previously uninfected by SARS-CoV-2, the vaccine recipients also showed negative nucleocapsid antibodies. In the cultures, half the medium was exchanged for IL-2 medium on days 3 and 7. Study observations and caveats: Late in the post-vaccination period, infection-induced and vaccine-induced clones underwent marked clonal contraction.

Of note for this clone: Its target is unknown.

The germline CDR1 and CDR2 sequences are MNHNY and SVGAGI (reference sequence). This CDR3 spans 16 amino acids. Losses at the gene ends were 2 bases for V and 2 bases for J; bases not matched to a gene: 4. This clonotype was sampled from a human donor who received a COVID-19 vaccine. The genes are TRBV6-6 and TRBJ2-2; 8 nucleotides match TRBD1. The source was CD4+ T cells from PBMCs cultured with HCoV-OC43 spike peptides, collected before COVID-19 vaccination. Subset: HCoV-OC43 spike overlapping peptide pool stimulation. For the CDR3, the DNA is TGTGCCAGCAGTTACCCGACAGGGGTCAACACCGGGGAGCTGTTTTTT. This sequence encodes CASSYPTGVNTGELFF.